Listed here are 12 T cell receptor beta chains from one sample, sequenced in a study of T cells in Graves' hyperthyroidism and ophthalmopathy. From RNA transcripts, TCR beta CDR3 regions were amplified. Using the HTBI primer set, a first-round RT-PCR was run on the TCR CDR3. TCRdb processed the multiplex PCR reads anew with MiXCR; each CDR3 protein has one entry. The table shows about 420,000 distinct CDR3 sequences, with roughly 14% occurring only once. The sample taken for sequencing was blood. These receptors came from a woman aged 18-29 years with Graves' hyperthyroidism.

This clonotype appeared a few times. The genes are TRBV10-2 and TRBJ2-2; the D gene could be TRBD1 or TRBD2 (5 bases each). CDR1 WSHSY and CDR2 SAAADI come from the germline V gene. The V end was cut by 10 bases, the J end by 8 bases, with 11 bases between. The CDR3 is 11 residues long. In DNA, the CDR3 is TGCGCCACCCGGGACCGTGGGGAGCTGTTTTTT. Translated: CATRDRGELFF.

Many counts were recorded for this clonotype. This chain connects TRBV28 to TRBJ1-2; 7 bases agree with TRBD1. The V segment lost 8 bases and the J segment 8 bases; nucleotides outside the gene matches: 11. The CDR3 length is 13 residues. Germline-derived CDR1 and CDR2 are MDHEN and SYDVKM. The CDR3 protein is CASSPGQAGGYTF. The CDR3 DNA sequence: TGTGCCAGCTCGCCCGGACAGGCTGGCGGCTACACCTTC.

This clonotype was found many times. This chain connects TRBV10-3 to TRBJ1-2; D possibly corresponds to TRBD1 (6 bases). The CDR3 runs 13 residues. Germline assignment: CDR1 ENHRY and CDR2 SYGVKD. V gave up 6 bases and J gave up 8 bases, with 16 bases separating them. CDR3 in DNA: TGTGCCATCAGCCCTCAGGGGATGGTGGGCTACACCTTC. Translation: CAISPQGMVGYTF.

This clonotype was counted many times. The chain recombines TRBV7-3 with TRBJ2-3; 9 nucleotides match TRBD1. V dropped 3 bases and J dropped 2; count of bases not matched to a gene: 6. Germline V gene sequence: CDR1 SGHTA, CDR2 FQGTGA. CDR3 length: 16 residues. CDR3 region: CASSLAGTGNTDTQYF. CDR3 bases: TGTGCCAGCAGCTTGGCCGGGACAGGGAACACAGATACGCAGTATTTT.

This clonotype appeared a few times. A read error is possible here, since a much larger clone lies one base away. The chain links TRBV20-1 to TRBJ2-3; maybe TRBD2 (6 bases). Germline V gene lookup returns CDR1 DFQATT and CDR2 SNEGSKA (reference sequence). The CDR3 covers 14 residues. V gave up 5 bases and J gave up 2 bases, with 14 bases separating them. The CDR3 region has the DNA TGCAGTGCTGGAACGGCGGGAAACACAGATACGCAGTATTTT. Translation gives CSAGTAGNTDTQYF.

This clonotype was detected many times. The V gene is TRBV12-3 or TRBV12-4, the J gene TRBJ1-6; 8 bases map to TRBD1. The CDR3 is 14 amino acids. V was pared by 6 bases and J by 7 bases, with 5 bases of the junction left unmatched. The CDR3 sequence is CASSSGQGNSPLHF. CDR3 coding DNA: TGTGCCAGCAGCTCTGGACAGGGCAATTCACCCCTCCACTTT.

There are a few counts of this clonotype. The V and J genes are TRBV5-6 and TRBJ1-6; TRBD1 agrees at 12 bases. The CDR3 contains 15 residues. Germline loops: CDR1 SGHDT, CDR2 YYEEEE. Trimming cost V 4 bases and J 13 bases; bases outside gene matches: 9. CDR3 DNA sequence: TGTGCCAGCAGCGAAGGGACAGGGGGCTCTTCGCCCCTCCACTTT. Its translation is CASSEGTGGSSPLHF.

This clonotype was picked up a small number of times. The CDR3 nucleotides read TGTGCCACCAGTGACAGGGGGCGCGGGGAGACCCAGTACTTC. Its translation: CATSDRGRGETQYF. The genes are TRBV24-1 and TRBJ2-5; 8 bases agree with TRBD1. The trim removed 4 bases at V and 5 bases at J, leaving 5 bases unmatched. The CDR3 runs to 14 residues. From germline, CDR1 is KGHDR and CDR2 SFDVKD.

This clonotype came up a few times. Being one base from a much bigger clone, this may be a read error. The CDR3 bases are TGTGCCAGCAGGGGTCTTCCGGGACGAACATCCTACGAGCAGTTCTTC. Amino acid sequence: CASRGLPGRTSYEQFF. The J gene is TRBJ2-1, the V gene TRBV2; the D call may be TRBD1 or TRBD2 (5 bases each). The CDR3 runs to 16 residues. V lost 6 bases, J lost 10 bases, and 25 bases lay in between. CDR1 and CDR2 from the germline V gene are SNHLY and FYNNEI.

The sample holds many counts of this clonotype. V and J are TRBV12-3 or TRBV12-4 and TRBJ1-5, with a tentative D call TRBD1 (6 bases). Trimming pared 8 bases from V and 11 bases from J, leaving 25 bases between. This CDR3 region has 15 residues. As DNA, the CDR3 is TGTGCCAGCCGAAAGGGGGAGTCAGTTACAGTGTCCCAGCATTTT. Translation: CASRKGESVTVSQHF.

This clonotype was picked up many times. The chain links TRBV5-1 to TRBJ2-1, with D possibly being TRBD1 or TRBD2 (5 bases each). The CDR3 is 15 amino acids. CDR1 is SGHRS and CDR2 is YFSETQ in the germline V gene. V lost 0 bases, J lost 3 bases, and 10 bases lay in between. CDR3 coding DNA: TGCGCCAGCAGCTTGGGGGGGTTGGGCTACAATGAGCAGTTCTTC. Residues: CASSLGGLGYNEQFF.

This clonotype showed up many times. The chain employs TRBV27 and TRBJ2-4; the match to TRBD2 covers 8 bases. Trimming cost V 6 bases and J 0 bases; bases outside gene matches: 7. This CDR3 region has 16 residues. CDR1 and CDR2 from the germline V gene are MNHEY and SMNVEV (reference sequence). The CDR3 region has the DNA TGTGCCAGCAGCCCAACGGGGGGGGGAGCCAAAAACATTCAGTACTTC. This translates into CASSPTGGGAKNIQYF.